These T cell receptor beta chains were read from a single sample in a study of blood T cells in healthy people across ages. TCRdb itself ran the 5' RACE reads through MiXCR, one entry per CDR3 protein. The repertoire holds hundreds of thousands of distinct CDR3 sequences, under 30% seen once, with 8.7% in the top ten. The sample also formed part of further work on T cells of mothers and their children.

Source material: blood. These receptors came from a boy aged 5-17 years in good health. Both conserved end residues are part of each CDR3. D genes are given only for firm matches. The size of a clone is reported for some rows only, either as once, few or many, or as a class for expanded clones.

cdr3_aa	cdr3_nt	clone_size	j_call	v_call	d_call
CASSAAPTGGNEKLFF	TGTGCTAGCAGCGCGGCTCCGACAGGGGGTAATGAAAAACTGTTTTTT	-	TRBJ1-4	TRBV7-7	TRBD1
CASSLMASSYEQYF	TGTGCCAGCAGCTTAATGGCGAGCTCCTACGAGCAGTACTTC	few	TRBJ2-7	TRBV7-3	-
CASSSVSTDTQYF	TGTGCCAGCAGCTCGGTTAGCACAGATACGCAGTATTTT	-	TRBJ2-3	TRBV7-8	-
CASSYFRYNEQFF	TGTGCCAGCAGTTACTTCCGTTACAATGAGCAGTTCTTC	few	TRBJ2-1	TRBV6-5	-
CASNGKGNTEAFF	TGTGCCAGCAATGGAAAAGGGAACACTGAAGCTTTCTTT	few	TRBJ1-1	TRBV2	-
CASSLDNTDTQYF	TGTGCCAGCAGCTTAGACAACACAGATACGCAGTATTTT	few	TRBJ2-3	TRBV5-1	-
CASSFHSGLIQETQYF	TGTGCCAGCAGCTTTCACAGCGGACTCATCCAAGAGACCCAGTACTTC	few	TRBJ2-5	TRBV7-9	-
CASSLIVDSTGIDF	TGTGCCAGCAGCTTAATCGTAGATAGTACGGGCATCGACTTC	-	TRBJ2-5	TRBV7-2	-
CSARDWDRVNYGYTF	TGCAGTGCTAGAGATTGGGACAGGGTGAACTATGGCTACACCTTC	few	TRBJ1-2	TRBV20-1	TRBD1
CSAIGYGYTF	TGCAGTGCTATCGGCTATGGCTACACCTTC	-	TRBJ1-2	TRBV20-1	-
CTLDRGPYNEQFF	TGCACCCTGGACAGGGGCCCCTACAATGAGCAGTTCTTC	-	TRBJ2-1	TRBV1	-
CAIAQGSRNEQFF	TGTGCCATCGCCCAGGGTTCCCGCAATGAGCAGTTCTTC	few	TRBJ2-1	TRBV28	-
CASSPTGGRTEAFF	TGTGCCAGCAGTCCAACAGGGGGTCGGACTGAAGCTTTCTTT	few	TRBJ1-1	TRBV6-2/TRBV6-3	TRBD1
CSVIDSLSGAGANVLTF	TGCAGCGTTATCGACAGCCTTTCGGGAGCGGGGGCCAACGTCCTGACTTTC	few	TRBJ2-6	TRBV29-1	-
CASSSDSYSGNTIYF	TGTGCCAGCAGTTCCGACAGCTACTCTGGAAACACCATATATTTT	few	TRBJ1-3	TRBV28	-
CASSLGSQGSYEQYF	TGTGCCAGCAGCTTAGGCTCGCAGGGGTCCTACGAGCAGTACTTC	few	TRBJ2-7	TRBV7-2	-
CASSPASARGGTDAQYF	TGTGCCAGCAGTCCTGCGTCTGCGAGAGGTGGCACAGATGCGCAGTATTTT	once	TRBJ2-3	TRBV12-3/TRBV12-4	-
CASSLTPGNYEQYF	TGTGCCAGCAGTTTGACACCGGGAAATTACGAGCAGTACTTC	few	TRBJ2-7	TRBV27	-
CASSLAGQLTGELFF	TGTGCCAGCAGTTTGGCGGGGCAGCTCACCGGGGAGCTGTTTTTT	-	TRBJ2-2	TRBV12-3/TRBV12-4	-
CASSLAALAGKDTQYF	TGCGCCAGCAGCTTGGCCGCGCTAGCGGGAAAAGATACGCAGTATTTT	-	TRBJ2-3	TRBV5-1	TRBD2
CASSTGAAGETQYF	TGTGCCAGCAGCACTGGGGCAGCAGGGGAGACCCAGTACTTC	-	TRBJ2-5	TRBV25-1	-
CASSAGTPTYEQYF	TGCGCCAGCAGTGCCGGGACACCAACCTACGAGCAGTACTTC	-	TRBJ2-7	TRBV5-1	-
CASSFSPAGNDIQYF	TGTGCCAGCAGTTTCAGCCCAGCAGGGAATGACATTCAGTACTTC	-	TRBJ2-4	TRBV27	-
CASSLGCAYRELFF	TGTGCCAGCAGCTTAGGATGTGCCTACCGGGAGCTGTTTTTT	-	TRBJ2-2	TRBV7-2	-
CASSLKGFGRVDSYEQYF	TGTGCCAGCAGTTTAAAGGGCTTCGGCAGGGTCGACTCCTACGAGCAGTACTTC	-	TRBJ2-7	TRBV28	-
CASRRGDRLTYNEQFF	TGCGCCAGCAGGAGAGGGGACAGGCTGACCTACAATGAGCAGTTCTTC	many	TRBJ2-1	TRBV5-1	TRBD1
CASSWDRGYEQYF	TGTGCCAGCAGCTGGGACAGGGGTTACGAGCAGTACTTC	many	TRBJ2-7	TRBV7-9	TRBD1
CASHIGNTEAFF	TGTGCCAGCCATATAGGGAACACTGAAGCTTTCTTT	-	TRBJ1-1	TRBV12-3/TRBV12-4	-
CSAYVAGSGANVLTF	TGCAGTGCTTACGTCGCGGGGTCTGGGGCCAACGTCCTGACTTTC	-	TRBJ2-6	TRBV20-1	-
CASRRQEGTEAFF	TGTGCCAGCAGGAGACAGGAAGGAACTGAAGCTTTCTTT	-	TRBJ1-1	TRBV6-8	-
CASLAGVNSYNEQFF	TGTGCCAGTCTAGCGGGAGTTAACTCCTACAATGAGCAGTTCTTC	-	TRBJ2-1	TRBV5-6	TRBD2
CSASGGSDYEQYF	TGCAGTGCTAGCGGGGGGTCAGACTACGAGCAGTACTTC	-	TRBJ2-7	TRBV20-1	TRBD2
CASSQDVGGGVTGELFF	TGCGCCAGCAGCCAAGATGTTGGAGGGGGGGTCACCGGGGAGCTGTTTTTT	few	TRBJ2-2	TRBV4-3	-
CASSLFGGAVDNEQFF	TGCGCCAGCAGCTTGTTCGGTGGGGCGGTGGACAATGAGCAGTTCTTC	-	TRBJ2-1	TRBV5-1	-
CASSQDLARTGELFF	TGTGCCAGCAGCCAAGATTTAGCACGCACCGGGGAGCTGTTTTTT	few	TRBJ2-2	TRBV4-2	-
CASSFGGHRGGQETQYF	TGTGCCAGCAGTTTTGGAGGACATCGGGGCGGCCAAGAGACCCAGTACTTC	-	TRBJ2-5	TRBV28	-
CASSSRTGADTQYF	TGTGCCAGCAGCTCCCGGACAGGGGCCGATACGCAGTATTTT	few	TRBJ2-3	TRBV5-5	TRBD1
CSVAKTSGRPYVDTGELFF	TGCAGCGTCGCTAAGACTAGCGGGAGGCCCTACGTTGACACCGGGGAGCTGTTTTTT	-	TRBJ2-2	TRBV29-1	TRBD2
CSVDGESTDTQYF	TGCAGCGTTGACGGTGAGAGCACAGATACGCAGTATTTT	-	TRBJ2-3	TRBV29-1	-
CSARDRTYNEQFF	TGCAGTGCTAGAGATCGGACCTACAATGAGCAGTTCTTC	-	TRBJ2-1	TRBV20-1	-
CASGGSQETQYF	TGTGCCAGCGGGGGGTCCCAAGAGACCCAGTACTTC	few	TRBJ2-5	TRBV28	-
CASSLAGDTYEQYF	TGTGCCAGCAGCCTAGCGGGAGATACCTACGAGCAGTACTTC	many	TRBJ2-7	TRBV5-1	TRBD2
CSALRDFSPQTQYF	TGCAGTGCTCTCCGGGACTTTTCCCCACAGACGCAGTATTTT	-	TRBJ2-3	TRBV20-1	-
CSAIYRATNYGYTF	TGCAGTGCAATTTACCGGGCCACAAACTATGGCTACACCTTC	-	TRBJ1-2	TRBV20-1	-